The clone carrying this T cell receptor beta chain was recorded at least ten times. Its target is not known. MiXCR, run by TCRdb on the RACE reads, gives a single entry per CDR3 protein. The sample shows around 35,000 distinct CDR3 sequences, about 5.5% of them seen only once. This entry belongs to a study of human T cells and chemical hapten exposure. Trimming removed 3 bases at V and 5 bases at J, with 7 bases between. From germline, CDR1 is MDHEN and CDR2 SYDVKM. The CDR3 loop spans 12 amino acids. Time point: healthy volunteer bleed at 6 weeks. Total RNA was isolated from whole blood that had not been fractionated. The study, taken as a whole, reports: TCRs whose frequency exceeded 1 in 1000 remained the same following DPC sensitization.

V is TRBV28 and J is TRBJ1-2; no clear D gene. Specimen: whole blood. The TCR was taken from a human donor in good health. Some clones in this sample may be carry-over from other donors' samples. The CDR3 DNA reads TGTGCCAGCAGTTTTGGCCGATATGGCTACACCTTC. As protein: CASSFGRYGYTF.